The 21 T cell receptor beta chains below come from one sample, sequenced in a study of regulatory dendritic cells for organ transplantation. Repertoires were generated with immunoSEQ multiplex PCR, while TCRdb's copy carries only in-frame clones and drops some. The sample has just under 30,000 clones; 60% to 80% are singletons. The sequencing sample was made of memory CD4+ T cells from blood. Stated subset: CD45RO+ memory T cells. Receptors were obtained from a human donor in good health.

The chain links TRBV12-5 to TRBJ2-1; TRBD2 agrees at 7 bases. The CDR3 is 15 amino acids. Germline V gives CDR1 LGHNT, CDR2 FRNRAP. The junction had 3 bases not matched to a gene; V was cut back by 2 bases and J by 2 bases. The chain's CDR3 is CASGLRREAYNEQFF. The CDR3 region has the DNA TGTGCTAGTGGTTTGAGACGGGAGGCCTACAATGAGCAGTTCTTC.

The chain has TRBV7-9 and TRBJ2-2, with D hard to call. The germline V gene encodes CDR1 SEHNR and CDR2 FQNEAQ (reference sequence). With 2 bases removed from V and 1 base from J, the gap between germline ends came to 5 bases. The CDR3 is 14 amino acids. This chain's CDR3 is CASSLWRNTGELFF. The CDR3 region has the DNA TGTGCCAGCAGCTTATGGAGGAACACCGGGGAGCTGTTTTTT.

The chain links TRBV13 to TRBJ1-2, with D perhaps matching TRBD1 (5 bases). Per the germline V gene, CDR1 is PRHDT and CDR2 is FYEKMQ (reference sequence). Trimming shortened V by 5 bases and J by 7 bases, and 32 bases separated the two germline ends. This CDR3 comprises 19 residues. The CDR3 coding sequence is TGTGCCAGCAGCCCAAAGGGGACTTATACGGCACCGCCTGCTGTTGGCTACACCTTC. Translation: CASSPKGTYTAPPAVGYTF.

The rearrangement joins TRBV28 to TRBJ2-7; TRBD1 matches at 11 bases. The CDR3 is made up of 16 amino acids. Per germline, CDR1 MDHEN and CDR2 SYDVKM. V lost 7 bases, J lost 0 bases, and 8 bases stayed unmatched. The CDR3 protein is CASNQMGTGGSYEQYF. In nucleotides, the CDR3 is TGTGCCAGCAACCAAATGGGGACAGGGGGCTCCTACGAGCAGTACTTC.

The chain carries TRBV11-2 and TRBJ1-2, with no clear D. Trimming removed 5 bases at V and 0 bases at J, with 10 bases between. This CDR3 spans 14 amino acids. In germline, CDR1 is SGHAT, CDR2 FQNNGV. The CDR3 region is CASSPLTSNYGYTF. CDR3 sequence (DNA): TGTGCCAGCAGCCCCCTTACCTCTAACTATGGCTACACCTTC. The entire variable domain, with the rest obtained from reference TRBV11-2 and TRBJ1-2, is as follows: EAGVAQSPRYKIIEKRQSVAFWCNPISGHATLYWYQQILGQGPKLLIQFQNNGVVDDSQLPKDRFSAERLKGVDSTLKIQPAKLEDSAVYLCASSPLTSNYGYTFGSGTRLTVV.

The chain is built from TRBV4-2 and TRBJ1-5; tentatively, D is TRBD1 (5 bases). V was shortened by 3 bases and J by 1 base, with 7 bases between the two germline ends. The V gene's germline CDR1 is LGHNA and CDR2 YNFKEQ. CDR3 size: 14 residues. CDR3 nucleotides: TGTGCCAGCAGCCAGGACATCAGCAATCAGCCCCAGCATTTT. This sequence encodes CASSQDISNQPQHF.

A single count supports this clone. The genes are TRBV6-1 and TRBJ2-1; a weak D match, TRBD2 (6 bases). This CDR3 has 15 amino acids. The V gene's germline CDR1 is MNHNS and CDR2 SASEGT. Trimming took 7 bases from V and 8 from J, leaving 21 bases between them. The CDR3 DNA is TGTGCCAGCACCGAAGCCACAGGCGGCGGGGATGAGCAGTTCTTC. Its translation is CASTEATGGGDEQFF.

V and J are TRBV19 and TRBJ1-5, with TRBD1 matching over 8 bases. The ends lost 7 bases at V and 0 bases at J; junction bases unmatched: 2. This CDR3 spans 14 amino acids. Germline V gene data show CDR1 as LNHDA and CDR2 as SQIVND (reference sequence). The CDR3 here is CASTQGASNQPQHF. CDR3 sequence (DNA): TGTGCCAGTACCCAGGGGGCTAGCAATCAGCCCCAGCATTTT.

The J gene is TRBJ2-5, the V gene TRBV14; TRBD2 aligns across 8 bases. The CDR3 spans 14 residues. The trim removed 8 bases at V and 4 bases at J, leaving 9 bases unmatched. Germline CDR1 SGHDN, CDR2 FVKESK. As DNA, the CDR3 is TGTGCCAGCGCGAGAGGGACTAGGGGAGAGACCCAGTACTTC. Translated, it gives CASARGTRGETQYF.

The rearrangement links TRBV7-2 to TRBJ2-7; the match to TRBD1 covers 10 bases. The germline CDR1 and CDR2 sequences are SGHTA and FQGNSA. This CDR3 has 15 amino acids. Trimming cost V 0 bases and J 4 bases; bases outside gene matches: 3. This chain's CDR3 is CASSLAPGQGYEQYF. CDR3 DNA: TGTGCCAGCAGCTTAGCCCCGGGACAGGGGTACGAGCAGTACTTC. Complete variable domain (other parts from reference TRBV7-2 and TRBJ2-7): GAGVSQSPSNKVTEKGKDVELRCDPISGHTALYWYRQSLGQGLEFLIYFQGNSAPDKSGLPSDRFSAERTGGSVSTLTIQRTQQEDSAVYLCASSLAPGQGYEQYFGPGTRLTVT.

The rearrangement uses TRBV28 and TRBJ2-1; 7 positions match TRBD1. The CDR3 totals 14 residues. Germline V gene sequence: CDR1 MDHEN, CDR2 SYDVKM. Trimming cost V 4 bases and J 8 bases; bases outside gene matches: 8. The CDR3: CASSSPNRGYEQFF. CDR3 DNA: TGTGCCAGCAGTTCCCCAAACAGGGGTTATGAGCAGTTCTTC.

The chain couples TRBV6-6 to TRBJ2-7; maybe TRBD2 (5 bases). V lost 6 bases to trimming and J lost 6 bases, with 15 bases between them. There are 13 residues in the CDR3. The germline V gene has CDR1 MNHNY and CDR2 SVGAGI (reference sequence). CDR3 in amino acids: CASSPGSAGEQYF. In nucleotides, the CDR3 is TGTGCCAGCAGCCCAGGTTCGGCGGGCGAGCAGTACTTC.

This chain joins TRBV5-6 and TRBJ2-2; D uncertain. Germline V gene lookup returns CDR1 SGHDT and CDR2 YYEEEE. The V end lost 2 bases, the J end lost 0 bases, and 14 bases lay between the germline ends. This CDR3 is 17 amino acids long. The CDR3 spells CASSFGSTTANTGELFF. CDR3 nucleotide sequence: TGTGCCAGCAGCTTCGGCTCGACCACGGCGAACACCGGGGAGCTGTTTTTT. Looking up the rest from reference TRBV5-6 and TRBJ2-2 gives the full variable domain: DAGVTQSPTHLIKTRGQQVTLRCSPKSGHDTVSWYQQALGQGPQFIFQYYEEEERQRGNFPDRFSGHQFPNYSSELNVNALLLGDSALYLCASSFGSTTANTGELFFGEGSRLTVL.

The chain has TRBV29-1 and TRBJ2-3; TRBD2 might be the D (6 bases). The V gene lost 6 bases and the J gene lost 4 bases, with 14 bases spanning the gap. CDR1 is SQVTM, CDR2 ANQGSEA, per germline. The CDR3 contains 13 residues. DNA for the CDR3: TGCAGCGTCCTAGGCGGGAAGGCAGATACGCAGTATTTT. This sequence encodes CSVLGGKADTQYF.

The chain joins TRBV9 to TRBJ1-1; D not resolved. The CDR3 has 15 amino acids. The ends were cut back, 0 bases at V and 0 bases at J, with 9 bases in the middle. Germline V gives CDR1 SGDLS, CDR2 YYNGEE. The CDR3: CASSVGEVMNTEAFF. CDR3 coding DNA: TGTGCCAGCAGCGTAGGGGAGGTCATGAACACTGAAGCTTTCTTT.

CDR3 coding DNA: TGTGCCAGCTCACCATTCGAATACCTGAACACTGAAGCTTTCTTT. Protein product: CASSPFEYLNTEAFF. The V call is TRBV18, the J call TRBJ1-1; D call uncertain. The CDR3 length is 15 residues. Looked up from germline, CDR1 is KGHSH and CDR2 is LQKENI. V dropped 2 bases and J dropped 0 bases, with 10 bases sitting between them.

There are a few counts of this clone. This chain joins TRBV7-9 and TRBJ1-3; 9 bases map to TRBD1. The CDR3 is 16 amino acids. V trimming: 5 bases; J trimming: 0 bases; junction bases outside the gene matches: 5. Looked up from germline, CDR1 is SEHNR and CDR2 is FQNEAQ (reference sequence). CDR3 protein: CASSAGTGSSGNTIYF. The CDR3 bases are TGTGCCAGCAGCGCAGGGACAGGGAGCTCTGGAAACACCATATATTTT.

This chain connects TRBV15 to TRBJ2-2; D is unclear. Trimming cost V 2 bases and J 2 bases, with 6 bases left between them. In germline, CDR1 is LNHNV, CDR2 YYDKDF (reference sequence). The CDR3 spans 14 residues. Written as DNA, the CDR3 is TGTGCCACCAGCAGACGGATTAACACCGGGGAGCTGTTTTTT. Protein sequence: CATSRRINTGELFF.

This clone came up a few times. This chain connects TRBV2 to TRBJ1-1; D not resolved. Germline V lookup: CDR1 SNHLY, CDR2 FYNNEI. Trimming stripped 1 base from V and 10 bases from J, with 13 bases between. This CDR3 has 13 amino acids. In DNA form, the CDR3 reads TGTGCCAGCAGTGAAGTCGAGGGAGTCTCAGCTTTCTTT. Protein sequence: CASSEVEGVSAFF.

The chain has TRBV10-3 and TRBJ2-1; no definite D call. This CDR3 comprises 11 residues. Germline loops: CDR1 ENHRY, CDR2 SYGVKD. The ends were cut back, 0 bases at V and 8 bases at J, with 2 bases in the middle. The CDR3: CAISESDEQFF. CDR3 DNA: TGTGCCATCAGTGAGTCGGATGAGCAGTTCTTC.

The chain combines TRBV7-2 with TRBJ1-2; TRBD1 is a possible D gene (6 bases). Trimming stripped 1 base from V and 6 bases from J, with 15 bases between. The germline V gene encodes CDR1 SGHTA and CDR2 FQGNSA. The CDR3 has 15 residues. The CDR3 protein is CASSLGGGRSDGYTF. In DNA form, the CDR3 reads TGTGCCAGCAGCTTAGGAGGGGGACGGTCGGATGGCTACACCTTC.